This T cell receptor beta chain emerged from a study of shared clonotypes between healthy human individuals. This clone has a single count. Distinct nucleotide sequences in the sample also encode this CDR3. The V gene lost 5 bases and the J gene lost 0 bases, with 11 bases spanning the gap. This CDR3 is built from 14 residues. CDR1 and CDR2 from the germline V gene are SEHNR and FQNEAQ (reference sequence). The repertoire was sequenced with immunoSEQ multiplex PCR; TCRdb's copy has only in-frame clones and lacks some. The sample consists of approximately 980,000 clones, around 80% of them appearing once.

The sequencing sample was made of memory CD4+ T cells sorted from blood. Subset specified: CD45RA-negative fraction. The V call is TRBV7-9, the J call TRBJ2-7, with TRBD1 as a possible D gene (6 bases). The TCR originated in a man between 18 and 29 years old in good health. This CDR3 is CASSPQGSSYEQYF. CDR3 nucleotides: TGTGCCAGCAGCCCGCAGGGGAGCTCCTACGAGCAGTACTTC.